This T cell receptor beta chain appears in the sequencing data of a study of blood T cell repertoires in COVID-19. Overall study: Acute and convalescent COVID-19 specimens originated in the United States, Italy and Spain.

Original methodology: Amplification of reference gene primers was used by the study to estimate nucleated cell counts. The assay was immunoSEQ multiplex PCR, and TCRdb's table has in-frame clones only and misses some. Clonal size and the V and J genes are those of that table, whereas D and trimming came from the DNA. The sample records about 80,000 clones, under 90% being singletons. This CDR3 region has 15 residues. The sequence derives from a woman in her 40s with active or convalescent COVID-19. The chain links TRBV21-1 to TRBJ2-7; TRBD2, the D gene given by the table, was not confirmed from the DNA. TRBV21-1 has pseudogene status. What was sequenced was peripheral blood. The CDR3 sequence is CASSKRGAVAHEQYF. CDR3 in DNA: TGTGCCAGCAGCAAACGGGGTGCGGTGGCACACGAGCAGTACTTC.